This TCR beta chain was profiled in a study of Ad26.COV2.S vaccination and SARS-CoV-2 variants. Study details: Dosing was one shot or two shots 56 days apart.

Clones were read by immunoSEQ multiplex PCR, and TCRdb kept only the in-frame ones, dropping some. The sample consists of about 350,000 clones, around 88% of them appearing once. Treatment noted: some 19 received Ad26.COV2.S at low or high dose, single or two shots; several received placebo; per-sample allocation not given. Collection of the samples took place on day 63 after the first injection of vaccine or placebo. The CDR3 has 19 amino acids. Sequenced material: peripheral blood, taken in a trial of Ad26.COV2.S vaccine versus placebo. J is TRBJ2-5 and V is TRBV21-1; no DNA check was done on the table's D call, TRBD2. TRBV21-1 is an annotated pseudogene. The receptor was isolated from a person aged 18-65 years who received the Ad26.COV2.S COVID-19 vaccine or a placebo. CDR3: CASSKALGGGSRDYPPQYF. The CDR3 DNA sequence: TGTGCCAGCAGCAAAGCGCTTGGCGGGGGGTCCCGGGACTACCCTCCACAGTACTTC.